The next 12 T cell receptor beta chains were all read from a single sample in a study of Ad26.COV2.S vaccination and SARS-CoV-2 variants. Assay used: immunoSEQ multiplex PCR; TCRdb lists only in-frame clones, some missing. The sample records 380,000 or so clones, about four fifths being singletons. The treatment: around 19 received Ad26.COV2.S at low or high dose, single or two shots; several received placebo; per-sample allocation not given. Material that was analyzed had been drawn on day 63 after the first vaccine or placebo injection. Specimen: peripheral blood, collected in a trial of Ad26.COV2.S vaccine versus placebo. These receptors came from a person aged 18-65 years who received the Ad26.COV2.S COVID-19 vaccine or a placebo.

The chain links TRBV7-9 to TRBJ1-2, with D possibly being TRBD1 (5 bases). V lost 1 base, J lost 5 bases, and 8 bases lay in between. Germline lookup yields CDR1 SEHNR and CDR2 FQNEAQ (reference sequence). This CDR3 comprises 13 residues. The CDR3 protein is CASSLVGGYGYTF. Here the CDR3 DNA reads TGTGCCAGCAGCTTAGTGGGGGGGTATGGCTACACCTTC.

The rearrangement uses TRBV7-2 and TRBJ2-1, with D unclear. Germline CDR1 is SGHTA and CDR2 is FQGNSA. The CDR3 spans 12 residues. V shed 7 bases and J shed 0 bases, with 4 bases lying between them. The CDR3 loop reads CASMSSYNEQFF. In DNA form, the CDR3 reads TGTGCCAGCATGAGCTCCTACAATGAGCAGTTCTTC.

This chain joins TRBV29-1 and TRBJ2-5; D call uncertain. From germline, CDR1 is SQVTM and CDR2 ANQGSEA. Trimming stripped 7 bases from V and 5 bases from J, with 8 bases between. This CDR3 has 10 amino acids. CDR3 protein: CSARYETQYF. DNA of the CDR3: TGCAGCGCGAGGTACGAGACCCAGTACTTC.

CDR3 in amino acids: CASSLGQGASSPLHF. In nucleotides, the CDR3 is TGTGCCAGCAGCTTAGGGCAGGGGGCTAGTTCACCCCTCCACTTT. The chain carries TRBV7-2 and TRBJ1-6; the match to TRBD1 covers 8 bases. V lost 1 base, J lost 9 bases, and 5 bases stayed unmatched. CDR3 size: 15 residues. Germline V gene lookup returns CDR1 SGHTA and CDR2 FQGNSA.

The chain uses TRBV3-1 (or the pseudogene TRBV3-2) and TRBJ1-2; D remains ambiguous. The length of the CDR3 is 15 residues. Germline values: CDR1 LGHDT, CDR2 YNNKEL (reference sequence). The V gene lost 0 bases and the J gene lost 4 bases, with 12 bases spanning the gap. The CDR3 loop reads CASSQDWAVGYGYTF. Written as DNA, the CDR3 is TGTGCCAGCAGCCAAGATTGGGCAGTCGGCTATGGCTACACCTTC.

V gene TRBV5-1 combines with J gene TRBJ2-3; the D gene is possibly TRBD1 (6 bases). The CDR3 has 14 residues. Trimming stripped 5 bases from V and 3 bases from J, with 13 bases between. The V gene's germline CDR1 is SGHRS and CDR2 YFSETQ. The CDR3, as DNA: TGCGCCAGCAGTTTAGGGACACCTACAGATACGCAGTATTTT. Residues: CASSLGTPTDTQYF.

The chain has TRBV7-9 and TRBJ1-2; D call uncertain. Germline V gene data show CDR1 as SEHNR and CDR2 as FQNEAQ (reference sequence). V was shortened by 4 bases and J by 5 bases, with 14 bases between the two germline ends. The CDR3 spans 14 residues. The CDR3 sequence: CASSSGLENYGYTF. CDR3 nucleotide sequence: TGTGCCAGCAGCTCGGGTCTGGAGAATTATGGCTACACCTTC.

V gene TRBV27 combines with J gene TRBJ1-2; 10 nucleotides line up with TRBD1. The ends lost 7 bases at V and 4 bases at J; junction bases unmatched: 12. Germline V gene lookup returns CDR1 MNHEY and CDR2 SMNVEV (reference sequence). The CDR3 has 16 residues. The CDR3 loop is CASTRSGDRGLYGYTF. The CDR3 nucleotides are TGTGCCAGCACTCGCTCCGGGGACAGGGGACTCTATGGCTACACCTTC.

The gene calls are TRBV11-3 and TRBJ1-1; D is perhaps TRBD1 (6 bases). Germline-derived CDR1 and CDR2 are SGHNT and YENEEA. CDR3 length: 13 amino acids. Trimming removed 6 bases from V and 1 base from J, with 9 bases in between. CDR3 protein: CASRLGGNTEAFF. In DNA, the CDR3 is TGTGCCAGCAGACTAGGGGGGAACACTGAAGCTTTCTTT.

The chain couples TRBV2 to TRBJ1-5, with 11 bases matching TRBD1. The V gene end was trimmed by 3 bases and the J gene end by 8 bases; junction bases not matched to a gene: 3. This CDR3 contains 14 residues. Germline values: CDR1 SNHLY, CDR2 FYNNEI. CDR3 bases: TGTGCCAGCAGTGAGGGACAGGGGGTAGAGCCCCAGCATTTT. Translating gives CASSEGQGVEPQHF.

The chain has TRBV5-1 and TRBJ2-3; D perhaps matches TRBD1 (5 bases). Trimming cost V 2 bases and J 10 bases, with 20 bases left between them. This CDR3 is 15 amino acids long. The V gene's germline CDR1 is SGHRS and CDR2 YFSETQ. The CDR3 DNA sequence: TGCGCCAGCAGCTTAAATACAGGAATTACGATCGCGCAGTATTTT. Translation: CASSLNTGITIAQYF. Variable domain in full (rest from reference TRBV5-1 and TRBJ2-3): KAGVTQTPRYLIKTRGQQVTLSCSPISGHRSVSWYQQTPGQGLQFLFEYFSETQRNKGNFPGRFSGRQFSNSRSEMNVSTLELGDSALYLCASSLNTGITIAQYFGPGTRLTVL.

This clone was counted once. CDR3 amino acids: CASSSTPRTDTQYF. The CDR3, as DNA: TGTGCCAGCAGTTCGACCCCGCGCACAGATACGCAGTATTTT. The J gene is TRBJ2-3, the V gene TRBV2, with unresolved D. CDR3 length equals 14 residues. V was pared by 5 bases and J by 1 base, with 10 bases between. Germline V gene lookup returns CDR1 SNHLY and CDR2 FYNNEI.